This T cell receptor beta chain was sequenced for a study of T cell repertoires in cytomegalovirus infection. Study background: CMV epitopes used comprised recently identified HLA-C-restricted ones and well-studied HLA-B-restricted ones. Signatures in public TCR beta sequences pointed to both CMV infection and matching HLA type. General observations from the study: CMV-specific HLA-C-restricted TCR beta clonotypes dominated the ex vivo response. The cumulative frequency of public TCR beta families distinguished individuals who carried CMV together with the relevant HLA.

From the reads, TCRdb called clonotypes with MiXCR, one entry per CDR3 protein. Of approximately 300,000 distinct CDR3 sequences listed, 25% to 35% are singletons. This clonotype was counted ten times or more. Its antigen is not identified. CDR1 is MNHEY, CDR2 SMNVEV, per germline (reference sequence). Between the trimmed V and J ends, which lost 5 bases and 6 bases, there was a span of 16 bases. The CDR3 sequence is 14 residues long. The TCR originated in a human donor in good health (CMV status not recorded). Some clones in this sample may be carry-over from other donors' samples. Source: cultured PBMCs, taken from culture after CMV antigen stimulation. This chain joins TRBV27 and TRBJ1-2; D is unresolved. The CDR3 loop reads CASSKTAARDGYTF. CDR3 nucleotide sequence: TGTGCCAGCAGTAAAACAGCCGCTAGGGATGGCTACACCTTC.